Given below is one TCR beta chain in context. Its antigen remains undetermined. There are no base qualities to consult, and no much larger clone falls within one base. Per the germline V gene, SGHRS is the CDR1 and YFSETQ is the CDR2. Relative to germline, V is missing 5 bases and J is missing 1 base, with 7 bases of the junction outside any gene match. The CDR3 has 16 amino acids, counting the end cysteine and phenylalanine. CDR3 DNA only is kept here, 48 bases in frame from base 1. The sample's time point label, decoded: baseline before first vaccination. Vaccinee samples were obtained from the UK trials COV001 and COV002, which included a single-blind randomized controlled phase 2/3 trial of AZD1222 (ChAdOx1 nCoV-19) in healthy adults. Trial participant PBMC samples were collected at day 0 and day 28 after the second dose for TCRbeta chain sequencing. The CDR3 regions of human TCRbeta chains were analyzed by immunosequencing. The original pipeline was this. TCRs in the repertoires were compared against a reference library of SARS-CoV-2-specific TCRs that had been generated with the MIRA antigen-specificity platform. Breadth was defined as the fraction of unique TCRs that were SARS-CoV-2-associated, and depth was defined as the fraction of total T cells that were SARS-CoV-2-associated. Each spike-specific TCR was assigned to its reactive spike region and to a CD4 or CD8 class using the MIRA data. Log10-transformed breadth and depth values were compared by one-way ANOVA with Sidak's multiple comparisons tests. As stored in TCRdb, this immuneACCESS dataset retains in-frame rearrangements with V and J assigned. A fraction of the clones does not appear; measured against another copy, unresolved V genes explain less than half of the discrepancy, and the remainder lacks a known reason. That table supplies the V and J calls and clone size; D and trimming were determined from the DNA. The sample table lists 200,000 to 300,000 clones, more than 80% of them with a count of one. The ten biggest clones cover approximately 0.52% of the sample.

The sample is drawn from a study of T cell responses to AZD1222 COVID-19 vaccine (dated by TCRdb to the early 2020s). Regarding the study in general: AZD1222 recipients given second doses at about 4 weeks or at about 12 weeks were pooled, since spike-specific TCR depth and breadth were not found to differ between the two schedules. A total of 233 trial participants underwent TCR sequencing, of whom under 220 had received two doses of AZD1222 and 26 had received two doses of the MenACWY control vaccine. Enrollment into the trials was organized by age into subgroups of 18-55, 56-69 and 70-plus years, and those subgroups contained 148, 28 and 57 TCR-sequenced participants, respectively. On the study overall, not on this receptor specifically: Only five to seven AZD1222 recipients were SARS-CoV-2 seropositive at baseline, limiting conclusions about previously exposed vaccinees. No day 14 peak-response samples were available, so repertoires were characterized only after the peak T cell response. Epitopes outside the regions mutated in the B.1.351 and B.1.1.7 variants were reportedly recognized by nearly half of the unique spike-specific TCRs. The whole spike protein was spanned by vaccine-associated CD4 TCRs, and dominant responses were seen in regions 160-218 and 743-854. The 56-69-year group was small, and its depth increase did not reach significance, likely because of low power. Most participants were white British and females outnumbered males, and the authors suggested that clonal diversity may have been underestimated. Spike-specific TCR breadth and depth rose significantly after two AZD1222 doses compared with day 0 and with MenACWY recipients.

This sequence uses TRBV5-1 and TRBJ2-1; a stretch of 9 junction bases matches TRBD2. The specimen was peripheral blood, collected on day 0 of AZD1222 vaccination. The clonotype was recovered from an adult in good health. The CDR3 loop reads CASSDRRGGSYNEQFF. The sequence in DNA is TGCGCCAGCAGTGACCGGCGGGGGGGTTCCTACAATGAGCAGTTCTTC.